The following is a T cell receptor (beta chain) sequence with its context. Antigen unknown. The sample is drawn from a study of cytomegalovirus exposure and HLA in healthy donors. The wider study: Genetic ancestry analysis placed 81% of the 398 donors that were genotyped in the Caucasian-associated cluster.

Points from the study as a whole: Listed as cytomegalovirus-associated were 150 to 200 TCR beta chains.

PCR was performed using 60 Vbeta and 13 Jbeta primers. Source study methods: Later, 75 million to 100 million unique TCR beta chains were counted in an analysis, and roughly 11 million of them were shared. Clones were read by immunoSEQ multiplex PCR, and TCRdb kept only the in-frame ones, dropping some. D and trimming were read from the DNA, whereas the V and J calls and clone size are those reported in that table. The data contain about 190,000 clones, around 77% of them singletons. This CDR3 has 18 residues. The junction had 10 bases not matched to a gene; V was cut back by 3 bases and J by 4 bases. Germline V gives CDR1 MDHEN, CDR2 SYDVKM. Donors showed nominal health when sampled, although they likely had unrecorded immune exposures.

The V call is TRBV28, the J call TRBJ2-2; TRBD2 agrees at 11 bases. The receptor comes from a woman between 18 and 29 years old in good health and CMV-seronegative. Sequencing was performed on PBMCs. CDR3 loop: CASSLLIAGGPGTGELFF. CDR3 DNA: TGTGCCAGCAGTTTGTTGATAGCGGGAGGGCCGGGCACCGGGGAGCTGTTTTTT.